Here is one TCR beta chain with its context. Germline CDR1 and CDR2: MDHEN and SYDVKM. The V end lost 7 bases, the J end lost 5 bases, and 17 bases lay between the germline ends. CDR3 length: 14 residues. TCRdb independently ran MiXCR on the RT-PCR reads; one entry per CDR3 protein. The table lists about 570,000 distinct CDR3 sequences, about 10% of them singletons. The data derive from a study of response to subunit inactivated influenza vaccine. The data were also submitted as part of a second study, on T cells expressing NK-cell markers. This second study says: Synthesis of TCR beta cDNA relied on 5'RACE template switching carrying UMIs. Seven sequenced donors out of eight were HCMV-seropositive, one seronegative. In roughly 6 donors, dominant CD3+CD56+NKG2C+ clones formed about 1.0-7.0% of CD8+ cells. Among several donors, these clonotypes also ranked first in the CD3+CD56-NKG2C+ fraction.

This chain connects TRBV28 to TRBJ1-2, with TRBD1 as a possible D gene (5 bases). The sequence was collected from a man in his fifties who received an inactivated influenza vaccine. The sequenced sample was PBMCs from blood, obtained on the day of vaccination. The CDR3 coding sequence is TGTGCCAGCATTCAAACCGGGACGGAATATGGCTACACCTTC. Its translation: CASIQTGTEYGYTF.